The next 19 T cell receptor beta chains were all read from a single sample in a study of T cells in Graves' hyperthyroidism and ophthalmopathy. RNA transcripts were the template for amplifying TCR beta CDR3 regions. Initially, a first-round RT-PCR of the TCR CDR3 employed the HTBI primer set. TCRdb processed the multiplex PCR reads anew with MiXCR; each CDR3 protein has one entry. The repertoire holds around 350,000 distinct CDR3 sequences, with approximately 13% as singletons. Sequenced material: blood. Receptor source: a woman aged 18 to 35 with Graves' hyperthyroidism.

This clonotype was recorded at least ten times. V usage is TRBV27 and J usage is TRBJ2-7, with TRBD2 identical over 8 bases. CDR3 length: 12 residues. The trim removed 6 bases at V and 6 bases at J, leaving 4 bases unmatched. The germline V gene has CDR1 MNHEY and CDR2 SMNVEV (reference sequence). CDR3 in amino acids: CASRSGGAEQYF. CDR3 nucleotides: TGTGCCAGCAGGTCGGGAGGGGCCGAGCAGTACTTC.

This clonotype was found many times. The V and J genes are TRBV6-2 or TRBV6-3 and TRBJ2-1; 8 nucleotides line up with TRBD2. CDR1 is MNHEY, CDR2 SVGEGT, per germline. V dropped 0 bases and J dropped 7; count of bases not matched to a gene: 17. The CDR3 totals 19 residues. The chain's CDR3 is CASSYSQPRTSGRGNEQFF. The CDR3 DNA sequence: TGTGCCAGCAGTTACTCCCAACCGCGAACTAGCGGCCGAGGGAATGAGCAGTTCTTC.

In its sample, this clonotype was seen a few times. V is TRBV3-1 and J is TRBJ2-7; D might be TRBD1 (7 bases). This CDR3 is built from 15 residues. CDR1 is LGHDT, CDR2 YNNKEL, per germline (reference sequence). V lost 2 bases, J lost 6 bases, and 17 bases lay in between. The CDR3 DNA sequence: TGTGCCAGCAGCCAATCAGGGGCAGGGGGGAGCGAGCAGTACTTC. Its protein product is CASSQSGAGGSEQYF.

This clonotype was counted a few times. The chain combines TRBV6-1 with TRBJ2-3; D possibly corresponds to TRBD1 (6 bases). The CDR3 extends over 13 amino acids. The germline V gene encodes CDR1 MNHNS and CDR2 SASEGT. V was clipped by 8 bases and J by 4 bases, with 13 bases between them. Here the CDR3 reads CASSGVSADTQYF. Here the CDR3 DNA reads TGTGCCAGCTCAGGGGTATCAGCAGATACGCAGTATTTT.

The V and J genes are TRBV2 and TRBJ2-5; TRBD2 matches 8 bases. Trimming at V came to 6 bases and at J to 5 bases, leaving 11 bases not matched to a gene. Germline V gene data show CDR1 as SNHLY and CDR2 as FYNNEI. This CDR3 has 15 amino acids. The DNA of the CDR3 is TGTGCCAGCAGCGCAGGGACTAGTTGGGCGGAGACCCAGTACTTC. Its translation is CASSAGTSWAETQYF.

This clonotype has only a few counts. The rearrangement links TRBV27 to TRBJ1-1; D ambiguous. Germline V gives CDR1 MNHEY, CDR2 SMNVEV (reference sequence). This CDR3 region has 14 residues. Trimming pared 2 bases from V and 0 bases from J, leaving 7 bases between. CDR3: CASSLIYLNTEAFF. The CDR3, as DNA: TGTGCCAGCAGTTTAATCTACCTGAACACTGAAGCTTTCTTT.

In this sample, this clonotype turned up a few times. V usage is TRBV6-1 and J usage is TRBJ2-7; TRBD2 is a possible D gene (5 bases). This CDR3 has 14 residues. Per germline, CDR1 MNHNS and CDR2 SASEGT. The ends were cut back, 5 bases at V and 3 bases at J, with 14 bases in the middle. The DNA of the CDR3 is TGTGCCAGCAGTCCTTCGGACTGGGACTACGAGCAGTACTTC. Translated: CASSPSDWDYEQYF.

The genes are TRBV4-1 and TRBJ1-4; a weak D match, TRBD1 (5 bases). CDR1 and CDR2 (germline): MGHRA, YSYEKL. V lost 3 bases to trimming and J lost 7 bases, with 21 bases between them. CDR3 length: 17 residues. DNA for the CDR3: TGCGCCAGCAGCCATCTTTATCGGGGGACGTTAGGTGAAAAACTGTTTTTT. Translated, it gives CASSHLYRGTLGEKLFF.

This clonotype was seen at least ten times. This sequence joins TRBV30 and TRBJ1-5, with D perhaps matching TRBD1 (5 bases). There are 13 residues in the CDR3. Trimming took 2 bases from V and 9 from J, leaving 14 bases between them. Germline loops: CDR1 GTSNPN, CDR2 SVGIG (reference sequence). Here the CDR3 reads CAWSPPWGGPQHF. CDR3 DNA: TGTGCCTGGAGTCCACCTTGGGGGGGGCCCCAGCATTTT.

This clonotype appeared many times. This sequence joins TRBV20-1 and TRBJ2-7; D unresolved. Looked up from germline, CDR1 is DFQATT and CDR2 is SNEGSKA (reference sequence). The CDR3 has 12 amino acids. The V and J ends lost 3 bases and 2 bases respectively, with 8 bases between them. The CDR3 sequence is CSARRGPYEQYF. CDR3 nucleotides: TGCAGTGCTAGGCGCGGCCCCTACGAGCAGTACTTC.

The sample holds many counts of this clonotype. The chain combines TRBV11-1 with TRBJ2-3; the D is unclear. Germline values: CDR1 SGHAT, CDR2 FQDESV (reference sequence). The CDR3 has 14 residues. The germline V and J ends were trimmed by 4 bases and 2 bases, with 10 bases remaining between them. This CDR3 is CASSSQEDTDTQYF. The CDR3 nucleotides are TGTGCCAGCAGCTCGCAAGAAGACACAGATACGCAGTATTTT.

This clonotype showed up just a few times. V is TRBV11-2 and J is TRBJ2-7, with 8 bases identical to TRBD2. The ends lost 4 bases at V and 5 bases at J; junction bases unmatched: 7. CDR1 is SGHAT, CDR2 FQNNGV, per germline. The CDR3 has 14 amino acids. CDR3 protein: CASSSTLGGDEQYF. Written as DNA, the CDR3 is TGTGCCAGCAGCTCTACCCTCGGGGGGGACGAGCAGTACTTC.

This clonotype was recorded many times. The V gene is TRBV6-2 or TRBV6-3, the J gene TRBJ2-1; D is undetermined. CDR3 length equals 11 residues. Germline V gene lookup returns CDR1 MNHEY and CDR2 SVGEGT. V lost 2 bases and J 10 bases, leaving 6 bases between the germline ends. Here the CDR3 DNA reads TGTGCCAGCAGTTACGGATGGGAGCAGTTCTTC. Amino acids: CASSYGWEQFF.

This clonotype was observed many times. The chain joins TRBV28 to TRBJ2-1; possibly TRBD2 for D (6 bases). Trimming pared 5 bases from V and 0 bases from J, leaving 17 bases between. CDR1 is MDHEN, CDR2 SYDVKM, per germline. The CDR3 has 17 residues. The CDR3 here is CASSLRGLTSSYNEQFF. The DNA of the CDR3 is TGTGCCAGCAGTCTTCGCGGACTAACGAGCTCCTACAATGAGCAGTTCTTC.

This clonotype was detected ten times or more. The J gene is TRBJ1-1, the V gene TRBV18; 9 nucleotides line up with TRBD1. Germline CDR1 reads KGHSH; CDR2 reads LQKENI. This CDR3 spans 15 amino acids. Germline trimming cut 2 bases from V and 1 base from J; bases unmatched to any gene: 2. CDR3 in amino acids: CASSPGDRENTEAFF. The CDR3 DNA reads as TGTGCCAGCTCACCAGGGGACAGGGAGAACACTGAAGCTTTCTTT. The full variable domain, rest sourced from reference TRBV18 and TRBJ1-1, is NAGVMQNPRHLVRRRGQEARLRCSPMKGHSHVYWYRQLPEEGLKFMVYLQKENIIDESGMPKERFSAEFPKEGPSILRIQQVVRGDSAAYFCASSPGDRENTEAFFGQGTRLTVV.

On this clonotype: This may be a read error: a much more frequent sequence differs by one nucleotide. The V gene is TRBV27, the J gene TRBJ2-3, with a possible D match to TRBD2 (6 bases). The V gene's germline CDR1 is MNHEY and CDR2 SMNVEV (reference sequence). CDR3 size: 14 residues. CDR3 region: CPTRDSTSTDTQYF. The CDR3 DNA sequence: TGTCCCACCCGGGACTCTACTAGCACAGATACGCAGTATTTT.

With regard to this clonotype: This may be a read error: a much more frequent sequence differs by one nucleotide. The rearrangement links TRBV5-5 to TRBJ1-5, with 9 positions matching TRBD1. The CDR3 extends over 14 amino acids. CDR1 is SGHKS, CDR2 YYEKEE, per germline (reference sequence). CDR3 nucleotides: TGTGCCAGCAGCTCGGGACAGGGCTATCAGACCCAGCATTTT. Translation: CASSSGQGYQTQHF.

This clonotype appeared once. V gene TRBV20-1 combines with J gene TRBJ1-2; 8 bases line up with TRBD1. Per the germline V gene, CDR1 is DFQATT and CDR2 is SNEGSKA (reference sequence). J was trimmed by 8 bases and V by 7 bases; bases with no gene match: 9. The CDR3 has 12 residues. The CDR3 protein is CSVQGGPGGYTF. In nucleotides, the CDR3 is TGCAGTGTACAGGGGGGGCCCGGGGGCTACACCTTC.

This clonotype appeared many times. The chain uses TRBV7-9 and TRBJ1-1; D gene unclear. Germline V lookup: CDR1 SEHNR, CDR2 FQNEAQ (reference sequence). Deletions cut 8 bases from V and 0 bases from J, with 16 bases between. This CDR3 is 15 amino acids long. CDR3 residues: CASSPGDPMNTEAFF. DNA of the CDR3: TGTGCCAGCTCTCCGGGTGATCCTATGAACACTGAAGCTTTCTTT.